The rows below give T cell receptor beta chains drawn from one sample of a study of blood T cell repertoires in COVID-19. Profiled with immunoSEQ multiplex PCR; TCRdb holds only in-frame clones, not every one. The sample gives about 170,000 clones, around four fifths of which show up once; roughly 4% is in the top ten. Sequences were obtained from PBMCs or T cells enriched from blood (not recorded which). These receptors were taken from a woman aged 50 to 60 in a cohort exposed to, infected with or recovered from COVID-19 (not recorded which). The conserved cysteine and the conserved F or W are not part of the CDR3 here. Fields, in order: D gene, V gene, CDR3 protein. A D gene is named only where the DNA matches it firmly.

D: TRBD2
V: TRBV5-1
CDR3: ASSSGLAGGKETQY

D: NA
V: TRBV12-3/TRBV12-4
CDR3: ASSFGDIYGYT

D: NA
V: TRBV18
CDR3: ASSPREGGGLHTDTQY

D: TRBD1
V: TRBV7-8
CDR3: ASRKPGTASYNEQF

D: TRBD2
V: TRBV27
CDR3: ASSHTPSGLGTDTQY

D: NA
V: TRBV9
CDR3: ASSVGAGFGYT

D: TRBD2
V: TRBV5-6
CDR3: ASSLAGTSGRVTDTQY

D: TRBD1
V: TRBV25-1
CDR3: ASSDFGGEGANTEAF

D: TRBD1
V: TRBV29-1
CDR3: SVEESRGQGSEQY

D: NA
V: TRBV6-2/TRBV6-3
CDR3: ASSYQLRETQY

D: NA
V: TRBV7-3
CDR3: ASSMQGNTEAF

D: TRBD1
V: TRBV19
CDR3: ASSTGTGAPGELF

D: TRBD1
V: TRBV24-1
CDR3: ATSDQGAGGYT

D: TRBD1
V: TRBV30
CDR3: AWSQKGTGNQPQH

D: TRBD1
V: TRBV19
CDR3: ASNRGPRETQY

D: NA
V: TRBV5-6
CDR3: ASSAPGAADTQY

D: TRBD1
V: TRBV10-3
CDR3: AISDPGQGSGNQPQH

D: NA
V: TRBV28
CDR3: ASENVNSPLH

D: TRBD1
V: TRBV5-1
CDR3: ASRDRATNTGELF

D: TRBD1
V: TRBV14
CDR3: ASSHSQGAWDNEQF

D: TRBD2
V: TRBV19
CDR3: ASSIAAGGQETQY

D: TRBD2
V: TRBV7-2
CDR3: ASSWGERLALGETQY

D: NA
V: TRBV20-1
CDR3: SASKRVGDTEAF

D: NA
V: TRBV3-1/TRBV3-2
CDR3: ASNQDVGTRQTQY

D: NA
V: TRBV5-5
CDR3: ASSPNRVATGELF

D: NA
V: TRBV19
CDR3: ASSPLGAAAGSYNEQF

D: NA
V: TRBV24-1
CDR3: ATSDFGTTEAF

D: TRBD1
V: TRBV2
CDR3: ASRQTGEITEAF

D: TRBD2
V: TRBV7-2
CDR3: ASSFTSGGAGDTQY

D: TRBD1
V: TRBV6-5
CDR3: ASRDTGDSPLH

D: TRBD1
V: TRBV29-1
CDR3: SVEISPGTGNYGYT

D: NA
V: TRBV16
CDR3: ASSQDGKLMPQH

D: NA
V: TRBV5-1
CDR3: ASSLDTGKTDSPLH

D: TRBD1
V: TRBV12-5
CDR3: ASGTDREADTQY

D: TRBD2
V: TRBV3-1/TRBV3-2
CDR3: ASTSGLAGGSYYNEQF

D: TRBD2
V: TRBV7-6
CDR3: ASSTWGGNTGELF

D: NA
V: TRBV5-6
CDR3: ASSLAGTSEN

D: TRBD2
V: TRBV4-2
CDR3: ASSQDPAPAGDPYTSTDTQY

D: TRBD2
V: TRBV3-1/TRBV3-2
CDR3: ASSPSALAGDLAKNIQY

D: NA
V: TRBV19
CDR3: ASSIQGSNQPQH

D: TRBD1
V: TRBV30
CDR3: AWSVDAINRGYGYT

D: NA
V: TRBV2
CDR3: ASSEGGTPNGNTIY

D: NA
V: TRBV10-1
CDR3: ASSIPTGSGSNQPQH

D: TRBD1
V: TRBV25-1
CDR3: ASSEVGTGIEQY

D: NA
V: TRBV28
CDR3: ASSLPGIDEQY